This TCR beta chain was documented in a study of blood T cell repertoires in COVID-19. Assay used: immunoSEQ multiplex PCR; TCRdb lists only in-frame clones, some missing. The sample has some 170,000 clones, 80% seen once. Only a few counts were recorded for this clone. Allocation to cohorts depended on clinical history reported by the participants. The CDR3 runs to 14 residues. The germline gives CDR1 LGHNA, CDR2 YNFKEQ. Trimming removed 4 bases from V and 7 bases from J; junction bases left unmatched: 5. This sequence was found in a middle-aged man who had recovered from COVID-19. What was sequenced was PBMCs or T cells enriched from blood (not recorded which). The chain recombines TRBV4-2 with TRBJ2-7; 12 nucleotides line up with TRBD2. Here the CDR3 DNA reads TGTGCCAGCAGCCGCTCCGGGACTAGCGGGGAGCAGTACTTC. Translated: CASSRSGTSGEQYF.